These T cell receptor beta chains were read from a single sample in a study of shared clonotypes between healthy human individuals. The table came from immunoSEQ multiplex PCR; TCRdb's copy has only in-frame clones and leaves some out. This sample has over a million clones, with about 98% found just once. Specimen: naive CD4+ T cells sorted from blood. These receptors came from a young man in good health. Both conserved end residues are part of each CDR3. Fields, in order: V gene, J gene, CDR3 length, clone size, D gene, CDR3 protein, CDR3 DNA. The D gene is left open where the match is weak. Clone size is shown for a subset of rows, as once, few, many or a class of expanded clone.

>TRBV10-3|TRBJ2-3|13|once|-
CAIRDKSTDTQYF
TGTGCCATCAGGGACAAAAGCACAGATACGCAGTATTTT
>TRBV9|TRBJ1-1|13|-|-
CASSEGGNTEAFF
TGTGCCAGCAGCGAAGGGGGTAACACTGAAGCTTTCTTT
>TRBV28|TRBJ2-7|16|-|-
CASSPGGDRSSYEQYF
TGTGCCAGCAGCCCCGGTGGGGACCGCAGCTCCTACGAGCAGTACTTC
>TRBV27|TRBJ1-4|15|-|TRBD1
CASSPRTGVNEKLFF
TGTGCCAGCAGCCCCCGTACAGGGGTAAATGAAAAACTGTTTTTT
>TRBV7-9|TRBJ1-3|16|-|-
CASSDRGRASGNTIYF
TGTGCCAGCAGCGACCGAGGGAGAGCCTCTGGAAACACCATATATTTT
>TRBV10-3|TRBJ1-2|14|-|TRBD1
CAIRSGTGGDGYTF
TGTGCCATCAGGAGCGGGACAGGGGGTGATGGCTACACCTTC
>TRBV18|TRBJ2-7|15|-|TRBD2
CASSPDPAGVVEQYF
TGTGCCAGCTCACCAGATCCAGCGGGAGTTGTCGAGCAGTACTTC
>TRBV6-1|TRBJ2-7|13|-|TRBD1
CASSARDSYEQYF
TGTGCCAGCAGCGCCCGGGACAGCTACGAGCAGTACTTC
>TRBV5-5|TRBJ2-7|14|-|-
CASSFSGASYEQYF
TGTGCCAGCAGCTTCTCAGGGGCGTCCTACGAGCAGTACTTC
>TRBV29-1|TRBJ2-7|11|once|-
CSVGRSYEQYF
TGCAGCGTCGGACGCTCCTACGAGCAGTACTTC
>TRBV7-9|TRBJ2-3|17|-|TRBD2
CASSLVKLAEVTDTQYF
TGTGCCAGCAGCTTAGTGAAACTAGCGGAAGTAACAGATACGCAGTATTTT
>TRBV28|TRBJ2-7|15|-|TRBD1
CASSSPGTGVHEQYF
TGTGCCAGCAGTTCACCTGGGACAGGGGTCCACGAGCAGTACTTC
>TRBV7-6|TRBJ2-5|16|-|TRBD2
CASSLMTSGYQETQYF
TGTGCCAGCAGCTTAATGACTAGCGGGTACCAAGAGACCCAGTACTTC
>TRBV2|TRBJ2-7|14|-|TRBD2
CASSEAGGVYEQYF
TGTGCCAGCAGTGAAGCGGGAGGGGTCTACGAGCAGTACTTC
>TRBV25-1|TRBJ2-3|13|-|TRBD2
CASRGLAADTQYF
TGTGCCAGTAGGGGACTAGCGGCAGATACGCAGTATTTT
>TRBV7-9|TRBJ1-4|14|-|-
CASSLVGANEKLFF
TGTGCCAGCAGCTTAGTTGGTGCTAATGAAAAACTGTTTTTT
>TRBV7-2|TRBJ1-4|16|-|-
CASTRDTYATNEKLFF
TGTGCCAGCACCCGGGACACCTATGCAACTAATGAAAAACTGTTTTTT
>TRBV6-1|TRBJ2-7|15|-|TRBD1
CASSGRTGGAYEQYF
TGTGCCAGCAGCGGAAGGACAGGGGGCGCTTACGAGCAGTACTTC
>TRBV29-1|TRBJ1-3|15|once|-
CSVDWAISYGNTIYF
TGCAGCGTTGATTGGGCAATAAGTTATGGAAACACCATATATTTT
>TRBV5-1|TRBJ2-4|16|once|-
CASSLNRDLAKNIQYF
TGCGCCAGCAGCCTAAACCGGGACTTAGCCAAAAACATTCAGTACTTC
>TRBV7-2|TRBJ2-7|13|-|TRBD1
CASSKGQFTEQYF
TGTGCCAGCAGCAAGGGACAGTTTACCGAGCAGTACTTC
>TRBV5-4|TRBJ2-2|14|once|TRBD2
CASWTSGRTGELFF
TGTGCCAGCTGGACTAGCGGGAGAACCGGGGAGCTGTTTTTT
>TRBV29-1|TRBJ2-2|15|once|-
CSVEVPRGNTGELFF
TGCAGCGTTGAAGTTCCCCGCGGGAACACCGGGGAGCTGTTTTTT
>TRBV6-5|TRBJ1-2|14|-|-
CASSRTSERNGYTF
TGTGCCAGCAGTAGAACATCGGAGCGAAATGGCTACACCTTC
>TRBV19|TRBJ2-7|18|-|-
CASSSVRTGHTSGQVQYF
TGTGCCAGTAGTTCGGTGAGGACAGGTCATACTAGCGGCCAGGTGCAGTACTTC
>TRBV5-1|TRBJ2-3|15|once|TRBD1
CASSLRTGGTDTQYF
TGCGCCAGCAGCTTGAGGACAGGAGGCACAGATACGCAGTATTTT
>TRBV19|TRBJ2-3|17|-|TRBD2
CASSILAGGLNTDTQYF
TGTGCCAGTAGTATACTAGCGGGAGGACTAAACACAGATACGCAGTATTTT
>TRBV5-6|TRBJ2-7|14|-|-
CASSLRGLVDEQYF
TGTGCCAGCAGCTTGAGGGGGTTGGTTGACGAGCAGTACTTC
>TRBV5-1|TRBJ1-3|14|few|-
CASSFAGSGNTIYF
TGCGCCAGCAGCTTTGCGGGCTCTGGAAACACCATATATTTT
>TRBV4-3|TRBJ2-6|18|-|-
CASSQAGGSRAGANVLTF
TGCGCCAGCAGCCAAGCCGGAGGGAGCCGGGCCGGGGCCAACGTCCTGACTTTC
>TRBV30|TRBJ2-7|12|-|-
CAWSRGTYEQYF
TGTGCCTGGAGTCGAGGGACCTACGAGCAGTACTTC
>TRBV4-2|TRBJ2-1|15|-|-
CASSQDAGLGNEQFF
TGTGCCAGCAGCCAAGATGCGGGGTTGGGCAATGAGCAGTTCTTC
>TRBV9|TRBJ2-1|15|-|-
CASSVGHRQASPLIF
TGTGCCAGCAGCGTAGGACACCGACAGGCATCACCCTTGATCTTC
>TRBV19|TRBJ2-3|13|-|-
CASRKLSTDTQYF
TGTGCCAGTAGGAAACTTAGCACAGATACGCAGTATTTT
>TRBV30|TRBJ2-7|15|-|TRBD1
CAWSRFPGQGYEQYF
TGTGCCTGGAGTAGGTTTCCGGGACAGGGCTACGAGCAGTACTTC
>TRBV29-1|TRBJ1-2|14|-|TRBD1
CSVHTGDFGYGYTF
TGCAGCGTCCACACAGGGGATTTTGGCTATGGCTACACCTTC
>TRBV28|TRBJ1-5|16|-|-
CASSLWGPRDNQPQHF
TGTGCCAGCAGTTTATGGGGGCCGAGAGACAATCAGCCCCAGCATTTT
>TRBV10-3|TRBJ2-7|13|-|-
CAISGGVPYEQYF
TGTGCCATCAGTGGAGGGGTTCCCTACGAGCAGTACTTC
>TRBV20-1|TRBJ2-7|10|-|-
CSAVTYEQYF
TGCAGTGCTGTGACATACGAGCAGTACTTC
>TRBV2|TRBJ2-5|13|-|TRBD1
CAGGTGEKETQYF
TGTGCCGGAGGGACAGGAGAAAAAGAGACCCAGTACTTC
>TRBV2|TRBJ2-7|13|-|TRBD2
CASSGGLAERQYF
TGTGCCAGCAGTGGGGGACTAGCCGAAAGGCAGTACTTC
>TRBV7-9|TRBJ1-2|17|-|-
CASSLLTRGVPNYGYTF
TGTGCCAGCAGCTTACTGACTAGGGGCGTTCCTAACTATGGCTACACCTTC
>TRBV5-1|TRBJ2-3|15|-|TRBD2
CASSLASGRSDTQYF
TGCGCCAGCAGCTTGGCTAGCGGGAGGTCCGATACGCAGTATTTT
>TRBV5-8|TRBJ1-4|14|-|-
CASSLRLQREKLFF
TGTGCCAGCAGCTTGCGTTTACAGCGGGAAAAACTGTTTTTT
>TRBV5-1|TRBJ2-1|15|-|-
CASSLGIGEDNEQFF
TGCGCCAGCAGCTTGGGGATAGGAGAGGACAATGAGCAGTTCTTC
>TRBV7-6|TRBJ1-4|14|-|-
CASSLGRVSEKLFF
TGTGCCAGCAGCTTAGGCAGGGTATCCGAAAAACTGTTTTTT
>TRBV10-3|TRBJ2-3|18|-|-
CAISESFLREGGTDTQYF
TGTGCCATCAGTGAGTCTTTTCTTCGGGAAGGAGGTACAGATACGCAGTATTTT
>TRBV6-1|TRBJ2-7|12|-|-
CASSAPAYEQYF
TGTGCCAGCAGTGCCCCAGCGTACGAGCAGTACTTC
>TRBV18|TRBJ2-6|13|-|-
CASSPVRANVLTF
TGTGCCAGCTCACCCGTGAGGGCCAACGTCCTGACTTTC
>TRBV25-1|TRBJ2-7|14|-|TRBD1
CASSGTGRSYEQYF
TGTGCCAGCAGTGGGACAGGCCGCTCCTACGAGCAGTACTTC
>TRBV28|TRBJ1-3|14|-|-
CASSLVGYGNTIYF
TGTGCCAGCAGTTTGGTGGGGTATGGAAACACCATATATTTT
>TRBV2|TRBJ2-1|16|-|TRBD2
CASSEAGLAGSNEQFF
TGTGCCAGCAGTGAAGCGGGACTAGCGGGGTCCAATGAGCAGTTCTTC
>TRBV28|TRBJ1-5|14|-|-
CASSLRGYNQPQHF
TGTGCCAGCAGTTTAAGGGGGTACAATCAGCCCCAGCATTTT
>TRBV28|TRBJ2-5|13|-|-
CATWNQGRETQYF
TGTGCCACCTGGAATCAGGGGCGGGAGACCCAGTACTTC
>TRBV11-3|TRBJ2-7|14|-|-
CASSKRQTTYEQYF
TGTGCCAGCAGCAAAAGACAGACTACCTACGAGCAGTACTTC